This T cell receptor beta chain was observed in a study of T cells in Graves' hyperthyroidism and ophthalmopathy (dated by TCRdb to the late 2010s). With respect to the entire study: Peripheral blood was collected at initial diagnosis, before any treatment. TCR V-J signatures able to tell the groups apart were searched for in a discovery cohort of 95 or so patients, of whom under 45 had Graves' ophthalmopathy and around 56 had stable Graves' hyperthyroidism. Whether ophthalmopathy could be predicted prospectively was tested in an independent validation cohort made up of under 20 hyperthyroidism patients plus 17 patients who later progressed to ophthalmopathy. For training and testing, the 100 or so patients in the discovery cohort were randomly divided in a 7:3 ratio. In roughly six Graves' hyperthyroidism patients, the study also compared T-cell repertoires from thyroid tissue with T-cell repertoires from blood. Once sampling was done, hyperthyroidism patients were given methimazole at a starting dose of 30 mg daily, whereas ophthalmopathy patients were given high-dose intravenous methylprednisolone. The paper reports TCR Vbeta CDR3 sequencing of some 140 peripheral blood samples: 40 to 45 ophthalmopathy, over 70 hyperthyroidism and around 17 progressor patients. Broader findings and caveats from the paper: In validation, progression to ophthalmopathy was predicted by the model with nearly 71% sensitivity and 72% to 80% specificity, a median of roughly 6 months before onset. A 13 V-J signature model separated ophthalmopathy from stable hyperthyroidism, with about 90% sensitivity and about 81% specificity in cross-validation and 80%/75% in testing. No statistical method was used to set the sample size in advance, and investigators knew the group allocation. Most expanded thyroid clonotypes (frequency above 0.001) were also found in blood, which suggests that blood repertoires may mirror thyroid immune responses.

The TCR beta CDR3 regions were amplified from RNA transcripts. The first round of RT-PCR for the TCR CDR3 was performed with the HTBI primer set and the Qiagen OneStep RT-PCR kit. Libraries were constructed in a second round of multiplex PCR, after which size selection and purification were carried out. Sequencing of the libraries was done on an Illumina HiSeq2000 using paired-end 100 bp reads. From the authors' description of their analysis: SOAPnuke was used to process the raw data, with reads discarded if the reads contained adapters or uncalled bases, had a mean Phred below 15, or lacked an exact constant-primer or identifier match. High-quality paired reads were merged with COPE v1.2.5, and unique nucleotide sequences were defined as clonotypes. MiTCR v1.1 was used to align the clonotypes against IMGT TRBV, TRBD and TRBJ reference segments. Only V-J combinations with frequency above 0.0001, covering roughly 99% of repertoires, were analysed. A TCS score was defined as the ratio of F50 (clonal expansion) to E x V (chaos), with BLOSUM62-based TCRdist applied between CDR3 peptides within each V-J. Welch's t-statistics and random forest reduced around 520 V-J features to some 14, which were used in a naive Bayes classifier (R e1071). The public reads were reanalyzed by TCRdb: fastp trimming at Q25, MiXCR alignment, in-frame beta chains only. Entries that share a CDR3 protein sequence are merged under the most common genes and DNA. TCRdb, not the original authors, processed these V and J calls. The sample contains over 550,000 distinct CDR3 sequences, around 15% of them found a single time. Of the sample, 15% to 20% falls within the top ten clones.

CDR1 MNHEY and CDR2 SMNVEV were looked up in the germline V gene (reference sequence). The cysteine opens and the phenylalanine closes a CDR3 of 18 amino acids. Kept here is only the CDR3 DNA, which spans 54 bases and is read in frame from base 1. At the junction V is shortened by 5 bases and J by 7 bases, with 27 bases in between. On this clonotype: It lacks a known antigen. The record has no base qualities; no much larger clone is one base away.

Stable Graves' hyperthyroidism was defined as no progression to ophthalmopathy during 18 months of follow-up. Hyperthyroidism patients were aged 18 to 65 years and newly diagnosed, with disease duration of less than 2 months. Patients with uncontrolled infections, other autoimmune diseases, pregnancy or lactation were excluded. Diagnoses relied on clinical symptoms, serum thyroxine and TRAb, thyroid ultrasound and orbital computed tomography. Ficoll-Paque density gradient centrifugation was used to isolate PBMCs from around 10 ml of fresh peripheral blood. Total RNA was extracted using Trizol reagent, and RNA quality was assessed on an Agilent 2100 Bioanalyzer.

Sequences were obtained from blood. The receptor's source is a woman under 30 with Graves' hyperthyroidism. The sequence links TRBV27 to TRBJ2-1, with a weak D call of TRBD2 (6 bases match). CDR3 sequence: CASSPSNLLALRRNEQFF. DNA sequence: TGTGCCAGCAGTCCCTCTAACCTTCTAGCGCTCCGGAGAAATGAGCAGTTCTTC.